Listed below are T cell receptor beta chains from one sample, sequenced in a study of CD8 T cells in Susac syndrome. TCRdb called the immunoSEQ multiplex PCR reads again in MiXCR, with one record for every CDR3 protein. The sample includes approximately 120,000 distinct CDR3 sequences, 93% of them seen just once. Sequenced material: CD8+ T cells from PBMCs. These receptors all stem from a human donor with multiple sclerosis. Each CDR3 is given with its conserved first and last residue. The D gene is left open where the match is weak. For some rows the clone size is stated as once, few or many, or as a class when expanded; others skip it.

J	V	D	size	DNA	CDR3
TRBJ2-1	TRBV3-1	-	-	TGTGCCAGCAGCCAAGAGGCTAGTTGGCGTGAGCAGTTCTTC	CASSQEASWREQFF
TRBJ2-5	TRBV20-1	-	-	TGCAGTGCTAGAGGAAAGGCGGTGACCGAAGAGACCCAGTACTTC	CSARGKAVTEETQYF
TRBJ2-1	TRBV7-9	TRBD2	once	TGTGCCAGCAGCTCCCTAGCGGGGGCCGAGGGTGAGCAGTTCTTC	CASSSLAGAEGEQFF
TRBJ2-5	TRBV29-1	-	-	TGCAGCGCTCACCTCGCCTCCCGGGGCTACGGTGAGACCCAGTACTTC	CSAHLASRGYGETQYF
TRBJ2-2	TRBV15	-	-	TGTGCCACCAGCAGAGACCGTGGCACCGGGGAGCTGTTTTTT	CATSRDRGTGELFF
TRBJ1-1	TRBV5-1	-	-	TGCGCCAGCAGCTTGGCCCCGGAGAACACTGAAGCTTTCTTT	CASSLAPENTEAFF
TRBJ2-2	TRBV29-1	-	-	TGCAGCGTTGGAAATTGGGGTCAGAAGAACACCGGGGAGCTGTTTTTT	CSVGNWGQKNTGELFF
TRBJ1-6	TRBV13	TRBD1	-	TGTGCCAGCAGCCCCGGGGGACAGTCCTATAATTCACCCCTCCACTTT	CASSPGGQSYNSPLHF
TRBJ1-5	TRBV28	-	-	TGTGCCAGCAGTTTTTTGGTACAGCCCCAGCATTTT	CASSFLVQPQHF
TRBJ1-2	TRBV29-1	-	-	TGCAGCGTTGAACAGATGGGGGCGTTCTATGGCTACACCTTC	CSVEQMGAFYGYTF
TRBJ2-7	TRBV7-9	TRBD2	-	TGTGCCAGCAGCCCCGGGGCCGGGACTAGCCCCTACGAGCAGTACTTC	CASSPGAGTSPYEQYF
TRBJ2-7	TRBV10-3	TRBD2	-	TGTGCCATCACTCGGGGCGGGGGCGAGCAGTACTTC	CAITRGGGEQYF
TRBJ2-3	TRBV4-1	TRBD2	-	TGCGCCAGCAGCCAATTAACGGGGGGGCTCTACGATACGCAGTATTTT	CASSQLTGGLYDTQYF
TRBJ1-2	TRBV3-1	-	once	TGTGCCAGCAGCACGCGGACGGTGGGCGTCTATGGCTACACCTTC	CASSTRTVGVYGYTF
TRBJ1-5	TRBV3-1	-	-	TGTGCCAGCAGCCAAGGATCTAGGGGCGATAGCAATCAGCCCCAGCATTTT	CASSQGSRGDSNQPQHF
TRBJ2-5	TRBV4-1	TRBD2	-	TGCGCCAGCAGCCACGAACCCTCACCGGGACGGGAGGGAGAGACCCAGTACTTC	CASSHEPSPGREGETQYF
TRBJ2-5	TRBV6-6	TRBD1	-	TGTGCCAGCAGCGGCCTCCGACAGGACAGGGACTTC	CASSGLRQDRDF
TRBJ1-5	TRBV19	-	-	TGTGCCAGTAGTATAAGGAGCAGGGCGAATCAGCCCCAGCATTTT	CASSIRSRANQPQHF
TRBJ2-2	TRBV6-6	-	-	TGTGCCAGCAGTTCGATGCGGGGCACCGGGGAGCTGTTTTTT	CASSSMRGTGELFF
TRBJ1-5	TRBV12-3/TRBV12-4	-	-	TGTGCCAGCAGTCCCCCGGGGAGCAATCAGCCCCAGCATTTT	CASSPPGSNQPQHF
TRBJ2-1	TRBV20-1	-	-	TGCAGTGCTAGAGATCGGCAAACGGGGGTCTCCTACAATGAGCAGTTCTTC	CSARDRQTGVSYNEQFF
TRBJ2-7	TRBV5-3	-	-	TGTGCCAGAAGCCCCGCGGAAGGATCTTCCTACGAGCAGTACTTC	CARSPAEGSSYEQYF
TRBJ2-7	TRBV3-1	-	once	TGTGCCAGCAGCCAAGTCGGCGGGGTGGCCTACGAGCAGTACTTC	CASSQVGGVAYEQYF
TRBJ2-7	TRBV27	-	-	TGTGCCAGCAGTCCCCAAAGGGGGAACTCCTACGAGCAGTACTTC	CASSPQRGNSYEQYF
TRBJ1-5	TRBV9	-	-	TGTGCCAGCAGCGTAGGGGGGACGGTTCGGCCCCAGCATTTT	CASSVGGTVRPQHF
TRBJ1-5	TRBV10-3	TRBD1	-	TGTGCCATCAGTGACCCGACAGGGTGGCATCAGCCCCAGCATTTT	CAISDPTGWHQPQHF
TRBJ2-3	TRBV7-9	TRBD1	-	TGTGCCAGCAGCTTAGAATGGGACAGGGGAACAGATACGCAGTATTTT	CASSLEWDRGTDTQYF
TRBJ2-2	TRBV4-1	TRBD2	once	TGCGCCAGCAGCCGAGTAGCGGGGGGGGCCCTAAACACCGGGGAGCTGTTTTTT	CASSRVAGGALNTGELFF
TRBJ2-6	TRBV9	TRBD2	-	TGTGCCAGCAGCGCGCGGGGGGTTGGGGCCAACGTCCTGACTTTC	CASSARGVGANVLTF
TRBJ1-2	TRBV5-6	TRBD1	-	TGTGCCAGCAGCCCTGGACAGGGGGCTTTCGGCTACACCTTC	CASSPGQGAFGYTF
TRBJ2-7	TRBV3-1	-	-	TGTGCCAGCAGCCCCCCTGGTAATTACGAGCAGTACTTC	CASSPPGNYEQYF
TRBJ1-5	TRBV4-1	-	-	TGCGCCAGCAGCCAAGTCGACAATCAGCCCCAGCATTTT	CASSQVDNQPQHF
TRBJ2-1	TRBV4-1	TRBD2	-	TGCGCCAGCAGCCAAGAGTCCGCGGGAGCAAATGAGCAGTTCTTC	CASSQESAGANEQFF
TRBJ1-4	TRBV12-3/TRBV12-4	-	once	TGTGCCAGCAGCCCCAGGGCCGGTCTTGAGGAAAAACTGTTTTTT	CASSPRAGLEEKLFF
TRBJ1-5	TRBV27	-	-	TGTGCCAGCGGAAACTATCAGCCCCAGCATTTT	CASGNYQPQHF
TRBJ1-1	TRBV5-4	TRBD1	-	TGTGCCAGCAGCGACCGGGACAGGGGGCCGGGCACTGAAGCTTTCTTT	CASSDRDRGPGTEAFF